This T cell receptor (beta chain) comes out of a study of shared clonotypes between healthy human individuals. This table comes from immunoSEQ multiplex PCR, and its TCRdb copy is limited to in-frame clones, with some not included. The sample comprises under 2,500,000 clones, 90% to 96% of which are singletons, and roughly 0.13% rests with the top ten. CDR1 and CDR2 (germline): SGHVS, FQNEAQ. Losses at the gene ends were 7 bases for V and 0 bases for J; bases not matched to a gene: 4. The CDR3 runs 15 residues. The specimen sequenced was naive CD4+ T cells sorted from blood. Subset noted: CD45RA+ positively selected. The V gene is TRBV7-8, the J gene TRBJ1-2; 11 bases are shared with TRBD1. This TCR was sampled from a man younger than 35 in good health. CDR3 coding DNA: TGTGCCAGCACCTTGGACAGGGGGCCTAACTATGGCTACACCTTC. It translates to CASTLDRGPNYGYTF.